This T cell receptor beta chain was retrieved from a study of blood T cells in healthy people across ages. Regarding this clonotype: Its specificity is unknown.

General study findings and limits: Researchers report that TCR beta diversity correlated strongly with naive T cell percentage. Using unsorted PBMCs precluded a conclusive naive versus antigen-experienced comparison.

Combining a sample-barcoded 5' primer with a J-beta primer mix, a second PCR ran for about 6 to 12 cycles. In TCRdb, the 5' RACE reads were re-called with MiXCR into one record per CDR3 protein. The sample includes around 1.1 million distinct CDR3 sequences, approximately 38% of them seen just once. Germline V gene sequence: CDR1 LGHDT, CDR2 YNNKEL (reference sequence). V was shortened by 3 bases and J by 1 base, with 9 bases between the two germline ends. CDR3 length equals 14 residues. The source material was blood. This chain joins TRBV3-1 and TRBJ1-1, with D perhaps matching TRBD1 (6 bases). This TCR was recovered from a man aged 18 to 29 in good health. CDR3 coding DNA: TGTGCCAGCAGCCAGTGGGACACGAACACTGAAGCTTTCTTT. Residues: CASSQWDTNTEAFF. The variable domain in full, completed from reference TRBV3-1 and TRBJ1-1, reads DTAVSQTPKYLVTQMGNDKSIKCEQNLGHDTMYWYKQDSKKFLKIMFSYNNKELIINETVPNRFSPKSPDKAHLNLHINSLELGDSAVYFCASSQWDTNTEAFFGQGTRLTVV.